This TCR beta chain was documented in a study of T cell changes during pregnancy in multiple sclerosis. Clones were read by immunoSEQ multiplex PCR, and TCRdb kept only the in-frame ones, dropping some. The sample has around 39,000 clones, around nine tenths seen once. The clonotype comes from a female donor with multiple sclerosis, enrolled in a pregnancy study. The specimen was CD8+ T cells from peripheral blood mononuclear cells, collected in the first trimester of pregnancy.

CDR3 nucleotides: TGTGCCAGCAGCCCCGGGTCAAGTTATGGCTACACCTTC. Translated: CASSPGSSYGYTF. The rearrangement uses TRBV9 and TRBJ1-2; D unclear. Germline CDR1 SGDLS, CDR2 YYNGEE. There are 13 residues in the CDR3. V dropped 4 bases and J dropped 5 bases, with 12 bases sitting between them.